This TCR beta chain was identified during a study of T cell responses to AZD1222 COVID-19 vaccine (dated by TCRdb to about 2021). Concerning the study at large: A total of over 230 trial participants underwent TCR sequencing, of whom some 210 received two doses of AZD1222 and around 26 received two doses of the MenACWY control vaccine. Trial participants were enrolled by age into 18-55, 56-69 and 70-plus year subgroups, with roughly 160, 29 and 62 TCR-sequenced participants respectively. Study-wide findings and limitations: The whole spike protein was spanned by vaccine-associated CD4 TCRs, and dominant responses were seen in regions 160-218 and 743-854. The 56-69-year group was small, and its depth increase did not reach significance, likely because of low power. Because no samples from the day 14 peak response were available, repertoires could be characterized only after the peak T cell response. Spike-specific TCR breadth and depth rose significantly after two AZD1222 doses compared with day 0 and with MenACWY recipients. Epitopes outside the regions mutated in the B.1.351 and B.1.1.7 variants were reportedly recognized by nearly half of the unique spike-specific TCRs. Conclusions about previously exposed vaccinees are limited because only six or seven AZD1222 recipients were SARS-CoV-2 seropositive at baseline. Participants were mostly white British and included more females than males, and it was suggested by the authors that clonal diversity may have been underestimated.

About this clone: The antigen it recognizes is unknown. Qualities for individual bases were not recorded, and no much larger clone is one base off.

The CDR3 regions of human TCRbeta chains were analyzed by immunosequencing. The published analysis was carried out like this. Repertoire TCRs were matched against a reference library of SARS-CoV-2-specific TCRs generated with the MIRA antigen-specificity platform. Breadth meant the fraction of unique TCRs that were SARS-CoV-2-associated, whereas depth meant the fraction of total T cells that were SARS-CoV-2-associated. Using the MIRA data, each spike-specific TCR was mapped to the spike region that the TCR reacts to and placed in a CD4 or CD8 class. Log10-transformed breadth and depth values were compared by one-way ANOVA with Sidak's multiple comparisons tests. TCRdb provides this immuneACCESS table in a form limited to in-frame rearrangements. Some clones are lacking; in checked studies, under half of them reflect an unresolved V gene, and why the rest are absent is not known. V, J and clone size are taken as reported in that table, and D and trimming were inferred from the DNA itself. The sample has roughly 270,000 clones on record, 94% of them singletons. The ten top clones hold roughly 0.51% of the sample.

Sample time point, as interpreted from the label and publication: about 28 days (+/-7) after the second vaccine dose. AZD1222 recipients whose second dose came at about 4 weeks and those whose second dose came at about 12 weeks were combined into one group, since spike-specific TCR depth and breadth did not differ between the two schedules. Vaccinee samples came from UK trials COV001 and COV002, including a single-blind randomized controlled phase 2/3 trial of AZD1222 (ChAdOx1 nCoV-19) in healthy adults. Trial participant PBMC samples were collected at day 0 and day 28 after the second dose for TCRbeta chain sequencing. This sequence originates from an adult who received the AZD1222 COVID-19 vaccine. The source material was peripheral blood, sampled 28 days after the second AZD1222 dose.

This receptor has the CDR3 CAPNLGGYTF. At the DNA level, the sequence is TGTGCCCCCAATCTGGGTGGCTACACCTTC. In this chain, TRBV6-4 is recombined with TRBJ1-2; no D gene can be assigned with confidence. CDR1 and CDR2 were assigned from the germline V gene as MRHNA and SNTAGT. V sheds 11 bases and J sheds 7 bases, leaving 11 bases between their ends. Including the terminal cysteine and phenylalanine, the CDR3 comprises 10 residues. Solely the CDR3 DNA is kept, with 30 bases framed from the first base.